This TCR beta chain emerged from a study of T cell responses to AZD1222 COVID-19 vaccine. Trimming took 3 bases from V and 7 from J; bases not matched to a gene: 10. The germline CDR1 and CDR2 sequences are GTSNPN and SVGIG (reference sequence). The CDR3 loop spans 15 amino acids. This clone was recorded a few times. What it binds is not known. Study-level findings and limits: Scientists sampled the repertoires only once the peak T cell response had passed.

Sequenced by immunoSEQ multiplex PCR; TCRdb stores in-frame clones only, minus some. The sample yields some 180,000 clones, roughly nine tenths seen once. This clonotype was obtained from an adult who received the AZD1222 COVID-19 vaccine. The chain carries TRBV30 and TRBJ2-3; 10 bases fit TRBD2. The sequencing used peripheral blood, collected 28 days after the second AZD1222 dose. CDR3 loop: CAWRGGASGSYTQYF. The CDR3 region has the DNA TGTGCCTGGAGGGGTGGTGCTAGCGGGAGTTATACGCAGTATTTT. The full variable domain, its missing parts supplied by reference TRBV30 and TRBJ2-3, is SQTIHQWPATLVQPVGSPLSLECTVEGTSNPNLYWYRQAAGRGLQLLFYSVGIGQISSEVPQNLSASRPQDRQFILSSKKLLLSDSGFYLCAWRGGASGSYTQYFGPGTRLTVL.